The TCR beta chain described here comes from a study of siplizumab effects on memory and regulatory T cells. General study results and limits: The alloresponse seemed to draw substantially on naive T cells, which appeared more diverse than memory cells.

With regard to this clone: Its antigen is not identified.

The CDR3 contains 14 residues. Trimming took 2 bases from V and 0 from J, leaving 8 bases between them. Germline CDR1 and CDR2: SGHRS and YFSETQ. Per sample, the assay covered 95,000 to 100,000 TCR templates. The table came from immunoSEQ multiplex PCR; TCRdb's copy has only in-frame clones and leaves some out. Of about 26,000 clones listed, roughly 88% are singletons. This TCR derives from a human donor in good health. The chain recombines TRBV5-1 with TRBJ1-2; D is perhaps TRBD1 (5 bases). Material for sequencing was memory CD4+ T cells sorted from blood. The CDR3 spells CASSLRQSNYGYTF. In nucleotides, the CDR3 is TGCGCCAGCAGCTTAAGACAGTCTAACTATGGCTACACCTTC.